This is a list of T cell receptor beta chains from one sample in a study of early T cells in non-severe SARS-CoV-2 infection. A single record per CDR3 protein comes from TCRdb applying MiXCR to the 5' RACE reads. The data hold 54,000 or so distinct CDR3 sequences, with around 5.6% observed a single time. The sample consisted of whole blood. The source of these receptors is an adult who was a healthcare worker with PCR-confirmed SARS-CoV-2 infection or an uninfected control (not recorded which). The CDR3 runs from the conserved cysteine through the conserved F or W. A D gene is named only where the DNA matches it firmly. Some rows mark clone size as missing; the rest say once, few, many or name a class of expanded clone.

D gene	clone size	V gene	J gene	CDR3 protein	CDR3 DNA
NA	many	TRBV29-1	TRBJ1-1	CSVDEVGTEAFF	TGCAGCGTGGACGAAGTGGGCACTGAAGCTTTCTTT
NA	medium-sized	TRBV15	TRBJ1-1	CATSTEVLNTEAFF	TGTGCCACCAGCACAGAAGTTTTGAACACTGAAGCTTTCTTT
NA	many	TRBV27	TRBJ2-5	CASKTPNQETQYF	TGTGCCAGCAAGACACCGAACCAAGAGACCCAGTACTTC
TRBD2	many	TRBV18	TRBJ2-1	CASAPGRQNEQFF	TGTGCCAGCGCGCCCGGGAGGCAGAATGAGCAGTTCTTC
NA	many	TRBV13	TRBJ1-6	CASSLRKSSYNSPLHF	TGTGCCAGCAGCTTACGAAAAAGCTCCTATAATTCACCCCTCCACTTT
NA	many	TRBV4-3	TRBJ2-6	CASSRQEAGANVLTF	TGCGCCAGCAGCCGGCAAGAGGCTGGGGCCAACGTCCTGACTTTC
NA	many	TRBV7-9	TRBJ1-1	CASSFGQQAFF	TGTGCCAGCAGCTTCGGACAGCAAGCTTTCTTT
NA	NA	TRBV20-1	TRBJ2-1	CCATLGLLGANEQFF	TGCTGTGCTACTCTTGGACTTCTTGGAGCCAATGAGCAGTTCTTC
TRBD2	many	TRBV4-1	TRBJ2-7	CASSQVQAKLAGGPQYF	TGCGCCAGCAGCCAAGTACAGGCGAAACTAGCGGGGGGCCCGCAGTACTTC
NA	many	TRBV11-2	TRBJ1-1	CASSSRANTEAFF	TGTGCCAGCAGCTCCAGGGCGAACACTGAAGCTTTCTTT
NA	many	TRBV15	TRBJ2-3	CATSREGSGRDTQYF	TGTGCCACCAGCAGAGAAGGGTCTGGGAGAGATACGCAGTATTTT
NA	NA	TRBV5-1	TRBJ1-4	CASSFFGVNEKLFF	TGCGCTAGCAGCTTTTTTGGGGTTAATGAAAAACTGTTTTTT
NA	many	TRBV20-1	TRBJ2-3	CSASATDTQYF	TGCAGTGCTAGCGCGACAGATACGCAGTATTTT
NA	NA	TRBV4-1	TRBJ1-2	CANSQDFPTYGYTF	TGCGCCAACAGCCAAGATTTCCCGACGTATGGCTACACCTTC
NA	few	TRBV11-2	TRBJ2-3	CASSETRRPRRQYF	TGTGCCAGCAGCGAGACGCGACGCCCTCGTAGGCAGTATTTT
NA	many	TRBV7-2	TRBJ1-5	CASSLDLSQPQHF	TGTGCCAGCAGCTTAGACCTGTCTCAGCCCCAGCATTTT
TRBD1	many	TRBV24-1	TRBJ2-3	CATSDFGTGEDTQYF	TGTGCCACCAGTGATTTCGGGACAGGGGAGGATACGCAGTATTTT
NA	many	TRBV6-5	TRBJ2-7	CASSKERTATYEQYF	TGTGCCAGCAGTAAGGAGAGGACTGCCACCTACGAGCAGTACTTC
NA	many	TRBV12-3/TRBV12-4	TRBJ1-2	CASFKEGSRRYGYTF	TGTGCCAGTTTCAAGGAGGGAAGTAGACGGTATGGCTACACCTTC
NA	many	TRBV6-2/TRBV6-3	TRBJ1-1	CASSYTGWNTEAFF	TGTGCCAGCAGTTACACAGGGTGGAACACTGAAGCTTTCTTT
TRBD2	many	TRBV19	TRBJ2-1	CASRASGRAGEQFF	TGTGCCAGTAGAGCTAGCGGGAGGGCCGGTGAGCAGTTCTTC
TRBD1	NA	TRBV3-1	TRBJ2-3	CASSSRDRRGDTQYF	TGTGCCAGCTCCTCCCGGGACAGGAGGGGAGATACGCAGTATTTT
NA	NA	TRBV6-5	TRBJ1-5	CASGGGQPQHF	TGTGCCAGCGGCGGGGGTCAGCCCCAGCATTTT
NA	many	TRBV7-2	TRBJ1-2	CASSLAGIYGYTF	TGTGCCAGCAGCTTAGCAGGGATCTATGGCTACACCTTC
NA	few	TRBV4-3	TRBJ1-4	CASSQDPDEKLFF	TGCGCCAGCAGCCAAGATCCCGACGAAAAACTGTTTTTT
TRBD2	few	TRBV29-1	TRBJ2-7	CSGRGGLAPDSYEQYF	TGCAGCGGCCGGGGGGGGCTAGCCCCAGATTCCTACGAGCAGTACTTC
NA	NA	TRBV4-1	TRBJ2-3	CASSQFPGSDTQYF	TGCGCCAGCAGCCAATTTCCAGGGTCCGATACGCAGTATTTT
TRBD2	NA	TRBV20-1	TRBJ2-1	CSARTSGRGEQFF	TGCAGTGCTAGGACTAGCGGGAGAGGAGAGCAGTTCTTC
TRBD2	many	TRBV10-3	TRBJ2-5	CAISGGLAELETQYF	TGTGCCATCAGCGGGGGACTAGCAGAGCTAGAGACCCAGTACTTC
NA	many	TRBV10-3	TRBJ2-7	CAISEQLLHEQYF	TGTGCCATCAGTGAGCAACTTCTCCACGAGCAGTACTTC
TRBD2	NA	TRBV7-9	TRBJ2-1	CASSRRELHNEQFF	TGTGCCAGCAGCCGGCGGGAGCTTCACAATGAGCAGTTCTTC
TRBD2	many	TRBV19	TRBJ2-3	CASSIPPGRLAGVPDTQYF	TGTGCCAGTAGTATCCCACCCGGGAGACTAGCGGGAGTCCCAGATACGCAGTATTTT
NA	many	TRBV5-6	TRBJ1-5	CASSLGQADNQPQHF	TGTGCCAGCAGCTTGGGACAGGCAGACAATCAGCCCCAGCATTTT
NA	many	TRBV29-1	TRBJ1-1	CSGSRGVKGEAFF	TGCAGCGGATCTAGGGGGGTCAAAGGTGAAGCTTTCTTT
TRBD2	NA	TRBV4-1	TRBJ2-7	CASSLSSGALYEQYF	TGCGCCAGCAGTCTCTCAAGCGGGGCCCTCTACGAGCAGTACTTC
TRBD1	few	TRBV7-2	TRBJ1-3	CASSPTTGRTSGNTIYF	TGTGCCAGCAGCCCGACGACAGGGCGCACCTCTGGAAACACCATATATTTT
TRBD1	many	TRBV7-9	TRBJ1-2	CASIADRGGNYGYTF	TGTGCCAGCATCGCTGACAGGGGTGGAAACTATGGCTACACCTTC
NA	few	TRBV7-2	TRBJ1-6	CASEGPSPYNSPLHF	TGTGCCAGTGAGGGCCCCAGTCCCTATAATTCACCCCTCCACTTT
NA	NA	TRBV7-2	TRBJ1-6	CASSPEVSRLSPLHF	TGTGCCAGCAGCCCAGAGGTTTCAAGACTCTCACCCCTCCACTTT
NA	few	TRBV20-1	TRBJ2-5	CSAPRDEIETQYF	TGCAGTGCTCCCAGGGATGAGATAGAGACCCAGTACTTC
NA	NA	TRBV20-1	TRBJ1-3	CSVETQGNTIYF	TGCAGTGTTGAAACCCAGGGGAACACCATATATTTT
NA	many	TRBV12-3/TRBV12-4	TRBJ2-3	CASNLQSTDTQYF	TGTGCCAGCAACCTACAGAGCACAGATACGCAGTATTTT
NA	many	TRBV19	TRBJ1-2	CASSMGTAKTF	TGTGCCAGTAGTATGGGGACGGCGAAAACCTTC
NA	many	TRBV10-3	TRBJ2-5	CAISDAKAYQETQYF	TGTGCCATCAGTGATGCAAAGGCCTACCAAGAGACCCAGTACTTC
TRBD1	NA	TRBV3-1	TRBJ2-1	CASSQRDRVSDEQFF	TGTGCCAGCAGCCAACGGGACAGGGTTTCGGATGAGCAGTTCTTC
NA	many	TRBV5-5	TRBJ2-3	CASSLQPSTDTQYF	TGTGCCAGCAGCTTACAGCCCAGCACAGATACGCAGTATTTT
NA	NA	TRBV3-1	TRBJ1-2	CASSHTQFYGYTF	TGTGCCAGCAGCCATACCCAGTTCTATGGCTACACCTTC
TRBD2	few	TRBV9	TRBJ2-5	CASSLTSGQETQYF	TGTGCCAGCAGCCTGACTAGCGGACAAGAGACCCAGTACTTC
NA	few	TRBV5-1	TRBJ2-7	CASSLDRMAYEQYF	TGCGCCAGCAGCTTGGACAGGATGGCCTACGAGCAGTACTTC
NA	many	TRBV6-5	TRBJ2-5	CASSLYSGPNLGGPETQYF	TGTGCCAGCAGTTTGTACTCGGGACCAAATCTTGGGGGTCCAGAGACCCAGTACTTC
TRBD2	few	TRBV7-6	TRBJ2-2	CASSLVAGVNTGELFF	TGTGCCAGCAGCTTAGTAGCGGGAGTGAACACCGGGGAGCTGTTTTTT
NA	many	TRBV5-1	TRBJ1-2	CASSPGTLYGYTF	TGCGCCAGCAGCCCCGGGACACTCTATGGCTACACCTTC
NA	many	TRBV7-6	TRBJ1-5	CASSLSVDSNQPQHF	TGTGCCAGCAGCTTATCCGTCGACAGTAATCAGCCCCAGCATTTT
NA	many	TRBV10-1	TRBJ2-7	CASSVGRGAFDEQYF	TGCGCCAGCAGTGTGGGCAGGGGGGCATTCGACGAGCAGTACTTC
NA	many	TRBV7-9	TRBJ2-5	CASSLRGKSRETQYF	TGTGCCAGCAGCTTAAGGGGCAAATCCAGAGAGACCCAGTACTTC
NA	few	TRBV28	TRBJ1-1	CASRPGGLLSTEAFF	TGTGCCAGCAGGCCCGGGGGGCTACTAAGCACTGAAGCTTTCTTT
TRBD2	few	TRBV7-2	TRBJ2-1	CASSLDSTSGAQFF	TGTGCCAGCAGCTTAGATTCGACTAGCGGGGCGCAGTTCTTC